These T cell receptor beta chains were read from a single sample in a study of blood T cells in healthy people across ages. TCRdb ran MiXCR on the 5' RACE reads and lists one entry per CDR3 protein. The data contain over 600,000 distinct CDR3 sequences, 56% of them singletons. The sample was blood. The receptors here all came from a man aged 35-49 years in good health. The CDR3 runs from the conserved cysteine through the conserved F or W. The order of the fields is clone size, D gene, J gene, V gene, CDR3 DNA, CDR3 protein. D genes are given only for firm matches. Size tells how often a clone was seen (once, few, many) or the class of an expanded clone, and some rows leave it out.

size: .; D: TRBD1; J: TRBJ1-6; V: TRBV19; DNA: TGTGCCAGTAGTCGACAGGGGCATAATTCACCCCTCCACTTT; CDR3: CASSRQGHNSPLHF
size: .; D: .; J: TRBJ2-3; V: TRBV6-1; DNA: TGTGCCAGCAGTGGGCCCGGGACTCCAGATACGCAGTATTTT; CDR3: CASSGPGTPDTQYF
size: .; D: TRBD2; J: TRBJ2-1; V: TRBV7-8; DNA: TGTGCCAGCAGCTTTGGCCTCCGGGGCGGGGGATACAATGAGCAGTTCTTC; CDR3: CASSFGLRGGGYNEQFF
size: once; D: .; J: TRBJ2-7; V: TRBV20-1; DNA: TGCAGTGCTAGTGAAGTCGAGATACACGAGCAGTACTTC; CDR3: CSASEVEIHEQYF
size: .; D: TRBD2; J: TRBJ2-7; V: TRBV7-3; DNA: TGTGCCAGCAGCCGATTAGCGGGAGGGCCATACGAGCAGTACTTC; CDR3: CASSRLAGGPYEQYF
size: few; D: .; J: TRBJ2-3; V: TRBV11-2; DNA: TGTGCCAGCAGCTCACCCGTCGCGGGAACAGATACGCAGTATTTT; CDR3: CASSSPVAGTDTQYF
size: .; D: TRBD1; J: TRBJ1-2; V: TRBV10-3; DNA: TGTGCCATCAGTGCCTCAGGACAGGGAGGCCCGTATGGCTACACCTTC; CDR3: CAISASGQGGPYGYTF
size: .; D: TRBD1; J: TRBJ2-7; V: TRBV6-5; DNA: TGTGCCAGCAGTTACTCTCTTTCAGGGGGCTTCAGCGAGCAGTACTTC; CDR3: CASSYSLSGGFSEQYF
size: .; D: .; J: TRBJ2-7; V: TRBV6-1; DNA: TGTGCCAGCAGTGAAGGGACAGCGAACTACGAGCAGTACTTC; CDR3: CASSEGTANYEQYF
size: .; D: TRBD2; J: TRBJ2-7; V: TRBV29-1; DNA: TGCAGCGGAAGGGCTAGCGGGAGCCCCGAGCAGTACTTC; CDR3: CSGRASGSPEQYF
size: .; D: TRBD1; J: TRBJ2-7; V: TRBV7-2; DNA: TGTGCCAGCAGCCAGAGACAGGGCCTCACCTACGAGCAGTACTTC; CDR3: CASSQRQGLTYEQYF
size: .; D: TRBD2; J: TRBJ2-3; V: TRBV4-1; DNA: TGCGCCAGCAGCCAAGGGACTAGCGTCGGAGATACGCAGTATTTT; CDR3: CASSQGTSVGDTQYF
size: .; D: TRBD1; J: TRBJ2-7; V: TRBV12-3/TRBV12-4; DNA: TGTGCCAGCAGCCCCACGACAGGGGGCGGGCGGGGCGAGCAGTACTTC; CDR3: CASSPTTGGGRGEQYF
size: .; D: .; J: TRBJ2-1; V: TRBV29-1; DNA: TGCAGCGTCCAGGGGTTCGGGGTCTACAATGAGCAGTTCTTC; CDR3: CSVQGFGVYNEQFF
size: few; D: .; J: TRBJ2-7; V: TRBV6-2/TRBV6-3; DNA: TGTGCCAGCAATGCCTTCGTGACAGGATCCTACGAGCAGTACTTC; CDR3: CASNAFVTGSYEQYF
size: .; D: TRBD2; J: TRBJ2-7; V: TRBV3-1; DNA: TGTGCCAGCAGCCATCCGACTAGCGGGATATACGAGCAGTACTTC; CDR3: CASSHPTSGIYEQYF
size: few; D: .; J: TRBJ2-5; V: TRBV27; DNA: TGTGCCAGCAGTCCACGTACCCAAGAGACCCAGTACTTC; CDR3: CASSPRTQETQYF
size: .; D: .; J: TRBJ2-2; V: TRBV9; DNA: TGTGCCAGCAGCGTAGAAGGGCAGGGCACCGGGGAGCTGTTTTTT; CDR3: CASSVEGQGTGELFF
size: .; D: .; J: TRBJ1-2; V: TRBV7-9; DNA: TGTGCCAGCAGCGCCAGCCTCTATGGCTACACCTTC; CDR3: CASSASLYGYTF
size: .; D: TRBD2; J: TRBJ2-5; V: TRBV28; DNA: TGTGCCAGCAGCCCTAGCGGGGTGATTCAAGAGACCCAGTACTTC; CDR3: CASSPSGVIQETQYF
size: few; D: .; J: TRBJ2-7; V: TRBV5-1; DNA: TGCGCCAGCAGCCCGACAGACACGAACTACGAGCAGTACTTC; CDR3: CASSPTDTNYEQYF
size: .; D: .; J: TRBJ2-3; V: TRBV28; DNA: TGTGTGGTGTGCTGCGGTGGGCTAGATACGCAGTATTTT; CDR3: CVVCCGGLDTQYF
size: .; D: TRBD1; J: TRBJ1-2; V: TRBV6-1; DNA: TGTGCCAGCAGTGAAGCACAGGGGGCTAACTATGGCTACACCTTC; CDR3: CASSEAQGANYGYTF
size: .; D: .; J: TRBJ2-3; V: TRBV6-4; DNA: TGTGCCAGCAGTCCCACTAGCTCCTGGACAGATACGCAGTATTTT; CDR3: CASSPTSSWTDTQYF
size: few; D: .; J: TRBJ2-4; V: TRBV6-1; DNA: TGTGCCAGCAGTGATATTGGCCCCATCCAAGCCAAAAACATTCAGTACTTC; CDR3: CASSDIGPIQAKNIQYF
size: .; D: .; J: TRBJ1-2; V: TRBV30; DNA: TGTGCCTGGAGTGGACGGGACTATGGCTACACCTTC; CDR3: CAWSGRDYGYTF
size: few; D: TRBD1; J: TRBJ2-7; V: TRBV15; DNA: TGTGCCACCAGCCGGGGACAGGGTCTAATGTACGAGCAGTACTTC; CDR3: CATSRGQGLMYEQYF
size: .; D: TRBD2; J: TRBJ2-1; V: TRBV6-2/TRBV6-3; DNA: TGTGCCAGCAGTTACCGAGCGGGAGGGTTCGATGAGCAGTTCTTC; CDR3: CASSYRAGGFDEQFF
size: .; D: TRBD1; J: TRBJ2-4; V: TRBV5-1; DNA: TGCGCCAGCAGCTTGGCCCTGGGACAGGGAAACATTCAGTACTTC; CDR3: CASSLALGQGNIQYF
size: .; D: TRBD2; J: TRBJ2-7; V: TRBV7-2; DNA: TGTGCCAGCAGCACTGGGCTAGCGGGAGCTTACGAGCAGTACTTC; CDR3: CASSTGLAGAYEQYF
size: few; D: .; J: TRBJ2-1; V: TRBV15; DNA: TGTGCCACCAGCAGAGATGCAGGGTCGGATGAGCAGTTCTTC; CDR3: CATSRDAGSDEQFF
size: .; D: .; J: TRBJ1-5; V: TRBV5-6; DNA: TGTGCCAGCAGCGGACCGGGACTCGGAGGGGATCAGCCCCAGCATTTT; CDR3: CASSGPGLGGDQPQHF
size: .; D: TRBD1; J: TRBJ1-5; V: TRBV6-1; DNA: TGTGCCAGCAGCGCGACAGGGGATCAGCCCCAGCATTTT; CDR3: CASSATGDQPQHF
size: .; D: TRBD2; J: TRBJ2-1; V: TRBV7-3; DNA: TGTGCCAGCAGTCAACTAGCGGGGGGGAACAATGAGCAGTTCTTC; CDR3: CASSQLAGGNNEQFF
size: .; D: .; J: TRBJ2-5; V: TRBV15; DNA: TGTGCCACCAGCAGAGATCGCGGACAGTTTTTTGAGACCCAGTACTTC; CDR3: CATSRDRGQFFETQYF
size: few; D: TRBD1; J: TRBJ1-5; V: TRBV28; DNA: TGTGCCAGCACCCGACAGGGGGCCAGAAATCAGCCCCAGCATTTT; CDR3: CASTRQGARNQPQHF
size: few; D: .; J: TRBJ2-7; V: TRBV14; DNA: TGTGCCAGCAGCCAGTGGCAGTACTACGAGCAGTACTTC; CDR3: CASSQWQYYEQYF
size: .; D: TRBD2; J: TRBJ2-7; V: TRBV27; DNA: TGTGCCAGCAGTTATCCGGGAGGATATGTGGTCGATGAGCAGTACTTC; CDR3: CASSYPGGYVVDEQYF
size: .; D: TRBD2; J: TRBJ2-3; V: TRBV28; DNA: TGTGCCAGCAGTCCGACTAGCGGGGGTATAGATACGCAGTATTTT; CDR3: CASSPTSGGIDTQYF
size: .; D: TRBD2; J: TRBJ2-1; V: TRBV20-1; DNA: TGCAGTGCTCCAGACGGGACTAGCGGCGGCTACAATGAGCAGTTCTTC; CDR3: CSAPDGTSGGYNEQFF
size: .; D: TRBD1; J: TRBJ2-5; V: TRBV9; DNA: TGTGTCAGCAGCGTAGCTGGGACAGCCCAAGAGACCCAGTACTTC; CDR3: CVSSVAGTAQETQYF
size: few; D: TRBD2; J: TRBJ2-7; V: TRBV6-2/TRBV6-3; DNA: TGTGCCAGCAGTTACATCGGGTCTAGCGGGAGAAAGGCCTACGAGCAGTACTTC; CDR3: CASSYIGSSGRKAYEQYF
size: .; D: .; J: TRBJ1-5; V: TRBV7-2; DNA: TGTGCCAGCAGCTTTGGAGGTTGGGGGATCAATCAGCCCCAGCATTTT; CDR3: CASSFGGWGINQPQHF
size: .; D: .; J: TRBJ2-7; V: TRBV9; DNA: TGTGCCAGCAGCCCCCCTCAGGGGAACTCCTACAATGAGCAGTACTTC; CDR3: CASSPPQGNSYNEQYF
size: .; D: TRBD2; J: TRBJ2-5; V: TRBV9; DNA: TGTGCCAGCAGCGTAGGGATAGCGGGCATTACGGAGACCCAGTACTTC; CDR3: CASSVGIAGITETQYF
size: .; D: TRBD1; J: TRBJ1-6; V: TRBV4-2; DNA: TGTGCCAGCAGCCTAGAGACAGGGAATAATTCACCCCTCCACTTT; CDR3: CASSLETGNNSPLHF
size: .; D: .; J: TRBJ1-1; V: TRBV27; DNA: TGTGCCAGCAGTCGAAGAGGGACTGAAGCTTTCTTT; CDR3: CASSRRGTEAFF
size: once; D: TRBD2; J: TRBJ2-3; V: TRBV29-1; DNA: TGCAGCGTTGGCCGGACTAGCGGAAACCCCCCGTATTTT; CDR3: CSVGRTSGNPPYF
size: .; D: TRBD1; J: TRBJ1-1; V: TRBV27; DNA: TGTGCCAGTCGCCGGTGGGACAGGAACACTGAAGCTTTCTTT; CDR3: CASRRWDRNTEAFF
size: .; D: TRBD2; J: TRBJ2-7; V: TRBV15; DNA: TGTGCCACCAGCAGACCTTTGGGGGAGGGAAATTACGAGCAGTACTTC; CDR3: CATSRPLGEGNYEQYF
size: .; D: TRBD1; J: TRBJ2-2; V: TRBV2; DNA: TGTGCCAGCAGCGTAAGCCAGGGGGCCCGGGAGCTGTTTTTT; CDR3: CASSVSQGARELFF
size: .; D: .; J: TRBJ1-6; V: TRBV6-6; DNA: TGTGCCAGCAGGATCTTGGAGGCGTATAATTCACCCCCCCACTTT; CDR3: CASRILEAYNSPPHF
size: few; D: TRBD2; J: TRBJ2-5; V: TRBV9; DNA: TGTGCCAGCAGCGTAGGGACCGTACTAGCGTCCCAAGAGACCCAGTACTTC; CDR3: CASSVGTVLASQETQYF
size: .; D: .; J: TRBJ2-3; V: TRBV6-2/TRBV6-3; DNA: TGTGCCGGCACCCCCCAACGTGGGCCTGGCACAGATACGCAGTATTTT; CDR3: CAGTPQRGPGTDTQYF
size: few; D: .; J: TRBJ2-1; V: TRBV18; DNA: TGTGCCAGCTCACCTCAAGGACTAAGGGATGAGCAGTTCTTC; CDR3: CASSPQGLRDEQFF
size: .; D: .; J: TRBJ2-5; V: TRBV2; DNA: TGTGCCAGCAGGGGGGCCAAGACCCAGTACTTC; CDR3: CASRGAKTQYF
size: .; D: TRBD1; J: TRBJ1-2; V: TRBV7-2; DNA: TGTGCCAGCAGCCGGACAGGCCCTTGGGAGGGCTACACCTTC; CDR3: CASSRTGPWEGYTF